The clone carrying this TCR beta chain was counted only a few times. What it binds is unknown. The sample comes from a study of cytomegalovirus exposure and HLA in healthy donors. Broader study findings: Altogether, 150 to 200 TCR beta chains were recorded as cytomegalovirus-associated. On later analysis, the bulk of CMV-associated TCR beta chains appeared to be HLA-restricted.

13 Jbeta primers and 60 Vbeta primers were used for the PCR. In the study's own analysis: As a later analysis found, there were 80 million or so unique TCR beta chains, of which roughly 11 million were shared. Profiling relied on immunoSEQ multiplex PCR, and the TCRdb table lists in-frame clones only, not all of them. Clone size and V and J calls were adopted from that table, with D and trimming inferred from the DNA. The data hold 100,000 to 150,000 clones, with around 80% observed a single time. Germline assignment: CDR1 MNHNS and CDR2 SASEGT. The CDR3 sequence is 15 residues long. Germline trimming cut 2 bases from V and 6 bases from J; bases unmatched to any gene: 1.

This TCR came from a middle-aged woman in good health and CMV-seronegative. Source material: PBMCs. The V call is TRBV6-1, the J call TRBJ2-2; 12 bases match TRBD2. The CDR3 coding sequence is TGTGCCAGCAGTGAACTAGCGGGGGGGCCCGGGGAGCTGTTTTTT. As protein: CASSELAGGPGELFF.